The 8 T cell receptor beta chains below all came from one sample that was sequenced in a study of a mutant IDH1 vaccine in newly diagnosed glioma. Time point in this sample: baseline, week 1 (first vaccination visit). Specified treatment: pre-vaccination baseline after standard-of-care therapy. TCRdb's table, derived via immunoSEQ multiplex PCR, lists solely in-frame clones and lacks some. The sample shows about 67,000 clones, 80% to 90% of them seen only once. Sequencing was performed on peripheral blood mononuclear cells (PBMCs), taken from a glioma patient treated with radiotherapy, temozolomide or both. The source of these receptors is a young woman with glioma. Some clones in this sample may be carry-over from other donors' samples.

DNA of the CDR3: TGCAGCGTCGGTACCTCGAATCAGCCCCAGCATTTT. As protein: CSVGTSNQPQHF. This sequence joins TRBV29-1 and TRBJ1-5; D unclear. Trimming stripped 6 bases from V and 4 bases from J, with 10 bases between. CDR3 length: 12 residues. Germline assignment: CDR1 SQVTM and CDR2 ANQGSEA.

The rearrangement joins TRBV10-3 to TRBJ1-2; D uncertain. The V gene's germline CDR1 is ENHRY and CDR2 SYGVKD. Trimming cost V 4 bases and J 4 bases, with 7 bases left between them. This CDR3 region has 12 residues. This CDR3 is CAISVDTYGYTF. The CDR3 DNA sequence: TGTGCCATCAGTGTTGACACCTATGGCTACACCTTC.

The chain carries TRBV7-6 and TRBJ2-3, with D tentatively TRBD2 (5 bases). CDR1 is SGHVS, CDR2 FNYEAQ, per germline. The length of the CDR3 is 15 residues. V was clipped by 5 bases and J by 5 bases, with 17 bases between them. CDR3: CASSPGPTEEDTQYF. The DNA of the CDR3 is TGTGCCAGCAGCCCCGGGCCTACGGAGGAAGATACGCAGTATTTT.

This clone was found a few times. This chain links TRBV2 with TRBJ2-7; D might be TRBD2 (7 bases). CDR3 length: 15 residues. Trimming removed 4 bases at V and 4 bases at J, with 17 bases between. Germline-derived CDR1 and CDR2 are SNHLY and FYNNEI. The CDR3 DNA reads TGTGCCAGCAGTGCCCCCGGGGGGCAAAGGTACGAGCAGTACTTC. Translation: CASSAPGGQRYEQYF.

The rearrangement joins TRBV19 to TRBJ2-3, with no clear D. Germline V gene lookup returns CDR1 LNHDA and CDR2 SQIVND (reference sequence). The CDR3 contains 15 residues. The germline V and J ends were trimmed by 3 bases and 3 bases, with 13 bases remaining between them. CDR3 sequence: CASSMLGSGTDTQYF. CDR3 coding DNA: TGTGCCAGTAGTATGTTGGGAAGTGGGACAGATACGCAGTATTTT.

V is TRBV7-9 and J is TRBJ1-1; D ambiguous. CDR1 is SEHNR and CDR2 is FQNEAQ in the germline V gene (reference sequence). V dropped 5 bases and J dropped 5 bases, with 12 bases sitting between them. This CDR3 spans 13 amino acids. The CDR3 DNA sequence: TGTGCCAGCAGCCTATTAGGGAGGACTGAAGCTTTCTTT. As protein: CASSLLGRTEAFF.

This chain links TRBV10-3 with TRBJ2-5; D gene ambiguous. The end of the DNA aligns better with TRBJ2-7, so the J call may be wrong. CDR1 ENHRY and CDR2 SYGVKD come from the germline V gene. The CDR3 sequence is 14 residues long. CDR3 residues: CAIAQAGSNYEQYF. CDR3 DNA: TGTGCCATCGCCCAAGCAGGTTCCAACTACGAGCAGTACTTC.

V usage is TRBV27 and J usage is TRBJ1-2; maybe TRBD1 (6 bases). The CDR3 totals 13 residues. Germline V gene lookup returns CDR1 MNHEY and CDR2 SMNVEV (reference sequence). V lost 6 bases and J 6 bases, leaving 14 bases between the germline ends. CDR3 DNA: TGTGCCAGCAGGCAGGCAGGGGTGGATGGCTACACCTTC. As protein: CASRQAGVDGYTF.